These 23 T cell receptor beta chains originate from one sample sequenced in a study of blood T cell repertoires in COVID-19. Sequencing used immunoSEQ multiplex PCR; TCRdb keeps in-frame clones, though not all of them. The sample lists approximately 24,000 clones; around nine tenths were seen once. The sample taken for sequencing was peripheral blood. The source is a man in his forties or fifties with active COVID-19.

The chain joins TRBV19 to TRBJ2-5; the D gene is possibly TRBD2 (5 bases). This CDR3 is built from 15 residues. V was cut by 3 bases and J by 5 bases, with 16 bases left in between. Looked up from germline, CDR1 is LNHDA and CDR2 is SQIVND (reference sequence). The CDR3 coding sequence is TGTGCCAGTAGTATTGGTGGGAGCCGCGGGGAGACCCAGTACTTC. Translated: CASSIGGSRGETQYF.

The V call is TRBV6-4, the J call TRBJ2-2, with 9 nucleotides matching TRBD1. Germline values: CDR1 MRHNA, CDR2 SNTAGT. Trimming removed 6 bases from V and 3 bases from J; junction bases left unmatched: 2. The CDR3 length is 14 residues. In nucleotides, the CDR3 is TGTGCCAGCAGAGGGGACAGGGACACCGGGGAGCTGTTTTTT. This codes for CASRGDRDTGELFF.

This clone was recorded only once. This rearrangement joins TRBV5-1 to TRBJ1-2, with D hard to call. Germline CDR1 is SGHRS and CDR2 is YFSETQ. V lost 2 bases and J 6 bases, leaving 17 bases between the germline ends. The CDR3 has 15 residues. The CDR3 DNA sequence: TGCGCCAGCAGCTTCGACCAGCGAGTCAAGAATGGCTACACCTTC. It translates to CASSFDQRVKNGYTF.

With regard to this clone: Other DNA sequences of this sample code for an identical CDR3. This chain links TRBV5-6 with TRBJ1-2; a possible D gene is TRBD1 (6 bases). Trimming left V 1 base short and J 0 bases short, with 10 bases between. This CDR3 is built from 15 residues. Germline V gene sequence: CDR1 SGHDT, CDR2 YYEEEE. The CDR3 protein is CASSLLTGTNYGYTF. The CDR3 DNA sequence: TGTGCCAGCAGCTTGTTAACAGGGACTAACTATGGCTACACCTTC.

This clone was counted once. This rearrangement joins TRBV12-3 or TRBV12-4 to TRBJ2-1; D is uncertain. Trimming took off 3 bases at V and 4 bases at J, with 7 bases between the two ends. The CDR3 totals 13 residues. CDR3 residues: CASSFGPYNEQFF. The CDR3 nucleotides read TGTGCCAGCAGTTTTGGGCCTTACAATGAGCAGTTCTTC.

V usage is TRBV28 and J usage is TRBJ2-2; weak D call: TRBD2 (6 bases). CDR1 and CDR2 from the germline V gene are MDHEN and SYDVKM. V was shortened by 4 bases and J by 1 base, with 13 bases between the two germline ends. There are 16 residues in the CDR3. In DNA, the CDR3 is TGTGCCAGCAGTTCCCCCCGGGAGCGGAACACCGGGGAGCTGTTTTTT. Translation: CASSSPRERNTGELFF.

The chain uses TRBV5-1 and TRBJ2-3; no definite D call. Germline V gene sequence: CDR1 SGHRS, CDR2 YFSETQ. Between the trimmed V and J ends, which lost 4 bases and 2 bases, there was a span of 8 bases. There are 13 residues in the CDR3. CDR3 sequence: CASSPFYTDTQYF. The DNA of the CDR3 is TGCGCCAGCAGCCCCTTCTACACAGATACGCAGTATTTT.

This chain uses TRBV5-6 with TRBJ1-5; a possible D gene is TRBD1 (5 bases). V lost 3 bases and J lost 3, with 16 bases in between. In germline, CDR1 is SGHDT, CDR2 YYEEEE. The CDR3 runs 16 residues. The CDR3 spells CASSSGGSGPNQPQHF. In DNA, the CDR3 is TGTGCCAGCAGCTCGGGGGGGAGCGGTCCCAATCAGCCCCAGCATTTT.

By share of the sample, this clone is medium-sized. This sequence joins TRBV11-2 and TRBJ2-2; D unclear. V gave up 1 base and J gave up 6 bases, with 15 bases separating them. In germline, CDR1 is SGHAT, CDR2 FQNNGV. The CDR3 sequence is 16 residues long. CDR3 residues: CASSLAPAGAAGELFF. Written as DNA, the CDR3 is TGTGCCAGCAGCTTAGCCCCGGCCGGCGCGGCCGGGGAGCTGTTTTTT.

J is TRBJ2-3 and V is TRBV7-2; TRBD2 might be the D (7 bases). Germline V CDR1 and CDR2: SGHTA, FQGNSA. The CDR3 consists of 15 residues. The V gene lost 3 bases and the J gene lost 4 bases, with 14 bases spanning the gap. The CDR3 sequence: CASSFFLGGADTQYF. The CDR3 DNA sequence: TGTGCCAGCAGCTTCTTCCTAGGGGGGGCAGATACGCAGTATTTT.

The genes are TRBV5-4 and TRBJ2-7; 8 nucleotides align to TRBD1. Germline V lookup: CDR1 SGHNT, CDR2 YYREEE (reference sequence). The length of the CDR3 is 14 residues. Trimming cost V 3 bases and J 4 bases; bases outside gene matches: 6. This CDR3 is CASSSGTGPYEQYF. The CDR3 DNA follows: TGTGCCAGCAGCTCCGGGACAGGACCATACGAGCAGTACTTC.

This clone occurred once. The CDR3 DNA sequence: TGTGCCAGCAGCTTCGGACAGGGGGACACTGAAGCTTTCTTT. It codes for CASSFGQGDTEAFF. The rearrangement joins TRBV9 to TRBJ1-1; 10 positions match TRBD1. Trimming cost V 4 bases and J 3 bases; bases outside gene matches: 3. From germline, CDR1 is SGDLS and CDR2 YYNGEE. The CDR3 sequence is 14 residues long. The full variable domain, its missing parts supplied by reference TRBV9 and TRBJ1-1, is DSGVTQTPKHLITATGQRVTLRCSPRSGDLSVYWYQQSLDQGLQFLIQYYNGEERAKGNILERFSAQQFPDLHSELNLSSLELGDSALYFCASSFGQGDTEAFFGQGTRLTVV.

The J gene is TRBJ1-4, the V gene TRBV18, with D maybe TRBD1 (6 bases). V lost 2 bases and J 7 bases, leaving 17 bases between the germline ends. This CDR3 spans 16 amino acids. CDR1 and CDR2 (germline): KGHSH, LQKENI. Written as DNA, the CDR3 is TGTGCCAGCTCACCAAGTGTTCCGACAGGTACTGAAAAACTGTTTTTT. Its protein product is CASSPSVPTGTEKLFF. The full variable domain, its missing parts supplied by reference TRBV18 and TRBJ1-4, is NAGVMQNPRHLVRRRGQEARLRCSPMKGHSHVYWYRQLPEEGLKFMVYLQKENIIDESGMPKERFSAEFPKEGPSILRIQQVVRGDSAAYFCASSPSVPTGTEKLFFGSGTQLSVL.

V gene TRBV7-9 combines with J gene TRBJ2-2; D is perhaps TRBD1 (6 bases). The CDR3 extends over 14 amino acids. Trimming took off 5 bases at V and 3 bases at J, with 10 bases between the two ends. The germline CDR1 and CDR2 sequences are SEHNR and FQNEAQ (reference sequence). This CDR3 reads CASSLDRYTGELFF. The CDR3 DNA reads as TGTGCCAGCAGCCTAGACAGGTACACCGGGGAGCTGTTTTTT.

The chain is built from TRBV7-9 and TRBJ1-1; D is unresolved. Germline V gene lookup returns CDR1 SEHNR and CDR2 FQNEAQ (reference sequence). The CDR3 is 16 amino acids. The V end lost 4 bases, the J end lost 5 bases, and 20 bases lay between the germline ends. For the CDR3, the DNA is TGTGCCAGCAGCTCACCCCGCGGAAAGTCGCGAACTGAAGCTTTCTTT. The encoded protein is CASSSPRGKSRTEAFF.

The chain recombines TRBV5-1 with TRBJ2-1, with TRBD1 identical over 9 bases. The CDR3 is 16 amino acids. The junction had 6 bases not matched to a gene; V was cut back by 2 bases and J by 3 bases. Germline V lookup: CDR1 SGHRS, CDR2 YFSETQ. The CDR3 DNA is TGCGCCAGCAGCTTTAGCGGACAGGGGATCTACAATGAGCAGTTCTTC. Amino acids: CASSFSGQGIYNEQFF.

The rearrangement links TRBV5-4 to TRBJ2-1; 7 bases are a match to TRBD1. The CDR3 has 16 residues. CDR1 is SGHNT and CDR2 is YYREEE in the germline V gene (reference sequence). With 0 bases clipped from V and 9 bases from J, the junction kept 12 bases outside the gene matches. CDR3 nucleotide sequence: TGTGCCAGCAGCTTGGCTCTGGGACAGCCGGGTTCTGAGCAGTTCTTC. Translated, it gives CASSLALGQPGSEQFF.

The chain links TRBV18 to TRBJ1-2; 7 bases map to TRBD1. The V segment lost 3 bases and the J segment 4 bases; nucleotides outside the gene matches: 5. There are 14 residues in the CDR3. The germline V gene encodes CDR1 KGHSH and CDR2 LQKENI. The CDR3, as DNA: TGTGCCAGCTCACCCCTACAGGGGATCTATGGCTACACCTTC. It codes for CASSPLQGIYGYTF.

The J gene is TRBJ2-3, the V gene TRBV7-6, with 15 bases aligning to TRBD2. The germline V gene encodes CDR1 SGHVS and CDR2 FNYEAQ. Germline trimming cut 5 bases from V and 2 bases from J; bases unmatched to any gene: 17. The CDR3 contains 21 residues. CDR3 DNA sequence: TGTGCCAGCAGCCCAAAGAGCGGACTAGCGGGAGGGTTGCGAGTCACAGATACGCAGTATTTT. Translating it yields CASSPKSGLAGGLRVTDTQYF.

This clone is a singleton in its sample. The genes are TRBV5-6 and TRBJ1-1; 7 bases are shared with TRBD1. Germline CDR1 and CDR2: SGHDT and YYEEEE. Losses at the gene ends were 6 bases for V and 4 bases for J; bases not matched to a gene: 9. The CDR3 has 14 residues. The CDR3, as DNA: TGTGCCAGCATAGGGGGCAAAGTTTTCACTGAAGCTTTCTTT. Translation gives CASIGGKVFTEAFF.

This rearrangement joins TRBV18 to TRBJ2-7; 8 nucleotides agree with TRBD1. The V gene end was trimmed by 6 bases and the J gene end by 5 bases; junction bases not matched to a gene: 12. The germline gives CDR1 KGHSH, CDR2 LQKENI. This CDR3 has 15 residues. Here the CDR3 DNA reads TGTGCCAGCTCCGAAGGGGCAGGGGGCTACAACGAGCAGTACTTC. It encodes CASSEGAGGYNEQYF.

J is TRBJ2-5 and V is TRBV29-1; 9 nucleotides align to TRBD2. Germline V CDR1 and CDR2: SQVTM, ANQGSEA. V lost 6 bases, J lost 9 bases, and 11 bases stayed unmatched. CDR3 length: 13 residues. CDR3 residues: CSVMISGSYPQYF. The CDR3 DNA is TGCAGCGTGATGATTAGCGGGAGTTACCCCCAGTACTTC. Supplemented by reference TRBV29-1 and TRBJ2-5, the full variable domain reads SAVISQKPSRDICQRGTSLTIQCQVDSQVTMMFWYRQQPGQSLTLIATANQGSEATYESGFVIDKFPISRPNLTFSTLTVSNMSPEDSSIYLCSVMISGSYPQYFGPGTRLLVL.

CDR3 in DNA: TGTGCCAGCAGCGTCGAACAGCAAGACATTCAGTACTTC. It encodes CASSVEQQDIQYF. The chain combines TRBV9 with TRBJ2-4; D uncertain. V dropped 2 bases and J dropped 8 bases, with 11 bases sitting between them. This CDR3 comprises 13 residues. Germline V gene data show CDR1 as SGDLS and CDR2 as YYNGEE.